A selection of T cell receptor beta chains follows, all from one sample in a study of blood T cell repertoires in COVID-19. Profiling relied on immunoSEQ multiplex PCR, and the TCRdb table lists in-frame clones only, not all of them. The sample consists of about 230,000 clones, around four fifths of them appearing once. The sequenced sample consisted of peripheral blood. These receptors all stem from a woman between 65 and 79 years old with active or convalescent COVID-19. The CDR3 runs from the conserved cysteine through the conserved F or W. The D gene is left open where the match is weak. Not all rows give a size; the values are once, few, many and, for expanded clones, a class.

J: TRBJ2-7; size: -; D: TRBD1; V: TRBV5-1; CDR3: CASKEGTGGNEQYF; DNA: TGCGCCAGCAAGGAAGGGACAGGGGGGAACGAGCAGTACTTC
J: TRBJ2-7; size: -; D: -; V: TRBV5-1; CDR3: CASSLVAGSSYEQYF; DNA: TGCGCCAGCAGCTTGGTGGCGGGTTCTTCCTACGAGCAGTACTTC
J: TRBJ1-2; size: -; D: -; V: TRBV28; CDR3: CASSRDRNYGYTF; DNA: TGTGCCAGCAGCCGCGACAGGAACTATGGCTACACCTTC
J: TRBJ1-2; size: -; D: -; V: TRBV3-1/TRBV3-2; CDR3: CASSLDRHYGYTF; DNA: TGTGCCAGCAGCCTAGACAGGCATTATGGCTACACCTTC
J: TRBJ2-3; size: -; D: -; V: TRBV27; CDR3: CAASRGSTDTQYF; DNA: TGTGCCGCCTCACGAGGAAGCACAGATACGCAGTATTTT
J: TRBJ2-5; size: -; D: TRBD1; V: TRBV18; CDR3: CASLNSQNRGQETQYF; DNA: TGTGCCAGCCTGAATTCCCAGAACAGGGGGCAAGAGACCCAGTACTTC
J: TRBJ2-2; size: -; D: -; V: TRBV6-6; CDR3: CASRPGPGELFF; DNA: TGTGCCAGCAGGCCGGGTCCCGGGGAGCTGTTTTTT
J: TRBJ1-5; size: -; D: TRBD1; V: TRBV7-8; CDR3: CASSRQGDNNQPQHF; DNA: TGTGCCAGCAGTCGCCAGGGGGACAACAATCAGCCCCAGCATTTT
J: TRBJ1-2; size: -; D: TRBD1; V: TRBV4-2; CDR3: CASSQEGQGKDGYTF; DNA: TGTGCCAGCAGCCAAGAGGGACAGGGTAAGGATGGCTACACCTTC
J: TRBJ2-5; size: -; D: -; V: TRBV3-1/TRBV3-2; CDR3: CASSRGETQYF; DNA: TGTGCCAGCAGCCGCGGTGAGACCCAGTACTTC
J: TRBJ2-1; size: -; D: TRBD2; V: TRBV6-5; CDR3: CASSPGLAAYNEQFF; DNA: TGTGCCAGCAGTCCTGGGCTAGCGGCTTACAATGAGCAGTTCTTC
J: TRBJ1-2; size: -; D: -; V: TRBV12-3/TRBV12-4; CDR3: CASSLEGLVGYTF; DNA: TGTGCCAGCAGTTTGGAGGGGTTGGTTGGCTACACCTTC
J: TRBJ1-2; size: -; D: -; V: TRBV5-1; CDR3: CASSRGGPEYGYTF; DNA: TGCGCCAGCAGCCGGGGGGGCCCGGAGTATGGCTACACCTTC
J: TRBJ1-1; size: -; D: -; V: TRBV10-3; CDR3: CAITLGRDARNTEAFF; DNA: TGTGCCATCACTCTGGGGCGGGACGCAAGAAACACTGAAGCTTTCTTT
J: TRBJ1-3; size: -; D: -; V: TRBV4-2; CDR3: CASAVEGGGTGNTIYF; DNA: TGTGCCAGCGCAGTGGAAGGCGGTGGAACTGGAAACACCATATATTTT
J: TRBJ1-2; size: -; D: -; V: TRBV11-1; CDR3: CASSLGQNYGYTF; DNA: TGTGCCAGCAGCTTAGGGCAGAACTATGGCTACACCTTC
J: TRBJ2-7; size: -; D: -; V: TRBV5-1; CDR3: CASSLATTYEQYF; DNA: TGCGCCAGCAGCTTGGCCACTACCTACGAGCAGTACTTC
J: TRBJ1-3; size: -; D: -; V: TRBV4-2; CDR3: CASSQEVVRQGGENTIYF; DNA: TGTGCCAGCAGCCAAGAAGTAGTCCGGCAGGGAGGGGAAAACACCATATATTTT
J: TRBJ1-5; size: -; D: TRBD1; V: TRBV2; CDR3: CASRLGQGYQPQHF; DNA: TGTGCCAGCAGGCTGGGACAGGGCTATCAGCCCCAGCATTTT
J: TRBJ1-6; size: -; D: -; V: TRBV30; CDR3: CAWSPGLNSPLHF; DNA: TGTGCCTGGAGTCCGGGACTGAATTCACCCCTCCACTTT
J: TRBJ2-4; size: -; D: -; V: TRBV30; CDR3: CAWESPDRAKNIQYF; DNA: TGTGCCTGGGAGTCTCCGGACAGAGCCAAAAACATTCAGTACTTC
J: TRBJ2-3; size: -; D: TRBD2; V: TRBV5-1; CDR3: CASSPSQRGWEDTQYF; DNA: TGCGCCAGCAGCCCCTCACAGCGGGGATGGGAAGATACGCAGTATTTT
J: TRBJ2-3; size: -; D: TRBD2; V: TRBV6-6; CDR3: CASSYPRGGMRDTQYF; DNA: TGTGCCAGCAGTTACCCGCGGGGGGGCATGAGAGATACGCAGTATTTT
J: TRBJ1-5; size: -; D: -; V: TRBV2; CDR3: CASGGAFAEQGGNQPQHF; DNA: TGTGCCAGCGGAGGAGCCTTCGCCGAACAGGGAGGCAATCAGCCCCAGCATTTT
J: TRBJ2-7; size: few; D: -; V: TRBV2; CDR3: CASRGTFHEQYF; DNA: TGTGCCAGCAGAGGGACTTTTCACGAGCAGTACTTC
J: TRBJ1-3; size: -; D: -; V: TRBV10-2; CDR3: CASRPGSRSGNTIYF; DNA: TGCGCCAGCAGACCCGGTAGTCGGTCTGGAAACACCATATATTTT
J: TRBJ2-5; size: -; D: -; V: TRBV11-3; CDR3: CASSLPGEETQYF; DNA: TGTGCCAGCAGCTTACCAGGGGAGGAGACCCAGTACTTC
J: TRBJ2-2; size: -; D: -; V: TRBV19; CDR3: CASTLGAFGFADTGELFF; DNA: TGTGCCAGTACCCTGGGGGCCTTCGGGTTTGCGGACACCGGGGAGCTGTTTTTT
J: TRBJ1-2; size: -; D: -; V: TRBV19; CDR3: CASSPRAGDYGYTF; DNA: TGTGCCAGTAGTCCGAGGGCAGGGGACTATGGCTACACCTTC
J: TRBJ2-5; size: once; D: TRBD1; V: TRBV19; CDR3: CASSVQGAETQYF; DNA: TGTGCCAGTTCGGTTCAGGGGGCTGAGACCCAGTACTTC
J: TRBJ2-1; size: -; D: -; V: TRBV28; CDR3: CASTSPTGVANEQFF; DNA: TGTGCCAGCACTTCTCCTACCGGGGTGGCCAATGAGCAGTTCTTC
J: TRBJ2-5; size: -; D: TRBD1; V: TRBV7-9; CDR3: CASSFPGQPTQETQYF; DNA: TGTGCCAGCAGCTTCCCGGGACAGCCTACTCAAGAGACCCAGTACTTC
J: TRBJ2-2; size: -; D: -; V: TRBV7-2; CDR3: CASSFLTGELFF; DNA: TGTGCCAGCAGCTTTCTCACCGGGGAGCTGTTTTTT
J: TRBJ2-7; size: once; D: -; V: TRBV5-1; CDR3: CASSLGTGPLYEQYF; DNA: TGCGCCAGCAGCTTGGGAACAGGGCCACTCTACGAGCAGTACTTC
J: TRBJ1-5; size: -; D: -; V: TRBV3-1/TRBV3-2; CDR3: CASSQVEGAQPQHF; DNA: TGTGCCAGCAGCCAAGTTGAAGGGGCGCAGCCCCAGCATTTT
J: TRBJ2-3; size: -; D: -; V: TRBV2; CDR3: CASYWGERDTQYF; DNA: TGTGCCAGCTATTGGGGGGAGCGGGATACGCAGTATTTT
J: TRBJ2-3; size: -; D: TRBD2; V: TRBV7-9; CDR3: CASRFAGGDTQYF; DNA: TGTGCCAGCAGGTTTGCGGGGGGAGATACGCAGTATTTT
J: TRBJ2-5; size: -; D: TRBD1; V: TRBV5-1; CDR3: CASSLSGGPQETQYF; DNA: TGCGCCAGCAGCTTGTCAGGGGGCCCCCAAGAGACCCAGTACTTC
J: TRBJ1-5; size: -; D: -; V: TRBV30; CDR3: CAWSNGGPHQPQHF; DNA: TGTGCCTGGAGTAACGGGGGGCCTCATCAGCCCCAGCATTTT
J: TRBJ1-2; size: once; D: -; V: TRBV5-4; CDR3: CASSPDGVYGYTF; DNA: TGTGCCAGCAGCCCAGACGGAGTCTATGGCTACACCTTC
J: TRBJ2-7; size: once; D: TRBD1; V: TRBV28; CDR3: CASRNRGRSGEQYF; DNA: TGTGCCAGCAGGAACAGGGGGCGATCTGGGGAGCAGTACTTC
J: TRBJ1-1; size: few; D: -; V: TRBV4-3; CDR3: CASSQDWWRALNTEAFF; DNA: TGCGCCAGCAGCCAAGATTGGTGGAGGGCTCTGAACACTGAAGCTTTCTTT
J: TRBJ1-6; size: once; D: TRBD1; V: TRBV7-9; CDR3: CASQPPGQLISNSPLHF; DNA: TGTGCCAGCCAACCCCCGGGACAGCTAATATCGAATTCACCCCTCCACTTT
J: TRBJ1-5; size: -; D: -; V: TRBV5-1; CDR3: CASSSAGDQPQHF; DNA: TGCGCCAGCAGCTCCGCAGGGGATCAGCCCCAGCATTTT
J: TRBJ1-1; size: -; D: -; V: TRBV7-2; CDR3: CASSLAGRPGTEAFF; DNA: TGTGCCAGCAGCTTAGCGGGCAGGCCTGGGACTGAAGCTTTCTTT
J: TRBJ2-5; size: -; D: TRBD1; V: TRBV3-1/TRBV3-2; CDR3: CASSQASGTGGVTQYF; DNA: TGTGCCAGCAGCCAAGCCTCCGGGACAGGGGGGGTGACCCAGTACTTC
J: TRBJ1-2; size: -; D: TRBD1; V: TRBV2; CDR3: CASRLEGQGVYGYTF; DNA: TGTGCCAGCAGGCTCGAGGGACAGGGGGTCTATGGCTACACCTTC
J: TRBJ1-3; size: -; D: TRBD1; V: TRBV5-1; CDR3: CASSLAGGLSGNTIYF; DNA: TGCGCCAGCAGCCTGGCAGGGGGACTCTCTGGAAACACCATATATTTT
J: TRBJ2-1; size: -; D: TRBD2; V: TRBV7-3; CDR3: CASSSLGTSGYNEQFF; DNA: TGTGCCAGCAGCTCCCTCGGGACTAGCGGCTACAATGAGCAGTTCTTC
J: TRBJ1-1; size: -; D: -; V: TRBV7-2; CDR3: CASSFGGRAEAFF; DNA: TGTGCCAGCAGCTTCGGAGGGCGGGCTGAAGCTTTCTTT
J: TRBJ2-3; size: -; D: -; V: TRBV19; CDR3: CASRAVRGTQYF; DNA: TGTGCCAGTAGGGCGGTTCGCGGTACGCAGTATTTT
J: TRBJ2-2; size: -; D: -; V: TRBV5-1; CDR3: CASSFGLDTGELFF; DNA: TGCGCCAGCAGCTTCGGTCTAGACACCGGGGAGCTGTTTTTT
J: TRBJ1-6; size: few; D: -; V: TRBV7-8; CDR3: CASSSYRVAYNSPLHF; DNA: TGTGCCAGCAGCTCTTACAGGGTCGCCTATAATTCACCCCTCCACTTT
J: TRBJ1-2; size: -; D: -; V: TRBV28; CDR3: CASSFGAGNYGYTF; DNA: TGTGCCAGCAGTTTCGGTGCGGGGAACTATGGCTACACCTTC
J: TRBJ1-5; size: -; D: -; V: TRBV18; CDR3: CASSPTGNQPQHF; DNA: TGTGCCAGCTCACCTACAGGCAATCAGCCCCAGCATTTT